These T cell receptor beta chains were read from a single sample in a study of OX40 agonist ivuxolimab in advanced cancers. The data were produced by immunoSEQ multiplex PCR, yet TCRdb's version contains in-frame clones alone and is incomplete. The data show 40,000 to 45,000 clones, with over 80% seen just once and 6% held by the top ten. The sample consisted of CD4+ or CD8+ T cells sorted from blood, taken in a trial of the OX40 agonist ivuxolimab. The receptor source for this set is an adult with an advanced solid tumor such as melanoma, head and neck, liver or kidney cancer. Both conserved end residues are part of each CDR3. D genes are given only for firm matches. Some rows mark clone size as missing; the rest say once, few, many or name a class of expanded clone.

V gene,clone size,D gene,CDR3 length,J gene,CDR3 DNA,CDR3 protein
TRBV4-1,-,TRBD2,18,TRBJ2-3,TGCGCCAGCAGCCGCCTGGGACTAGCGGGAGATTTCACAGATACGCAGTATTTT,CASSRLGLAGDFTDTQYF
TRBV15,few,TRBD2,21,TRBJ2-2,TGTGCCACCAGCAGAGGAGTGGGACTAGCGGGAGGGCCAGACAAGGGCGGGGAGCTGTTTTTT,CATSRGVGLAGGPDKGGELFF
TRBV28,-,TRBD2,15,TRBJ2-5,TGTGCCAGCAGTTTGGGCGGACTAGGAGGAGAGACCCAGTACTTC,CASSLGGLGGETQYF
TRBV15,-,TRBD1,15,TRBJ2-7,TGTGCCACCAGCAGACCGGGACAGGGTTTCAACGAGCAGTACTTC,CATSRPGQGFNEQYF
TRBV28,-,-,14,TRBJ2-7,TGTGCCAGCAGATCCCAGGGGGGGAATTACGAGCAGTACTTC,CASRSQGGNYEQYF
TRBV7-9,-,-,14,TRBJ2-3,TGTGCCAGCAGGTTGGCTCACAGCACAGATACGCAGTATTTT,CASRLAHSTDTQYF
TRBV5-4,-,TRBD2,14,TRBJ2-5,TGTGCCAGCAGCCCAGGGCTTGGGGAGGGGACCCAGTACTTC,CASSPGLGEGTQYF
TRBV19,-,TRBD1,17,TRBJ1-5,TGTGCCAGTAGTATGCGACAGGGTTGGAGGGTCAATCAGCCCCAGCATTTT,CASSMRQGWRVNQPQHF
TRBV7-9,-,-,12,TRBJ2-3,TGTGCCAGCAGCTTACTCACAGATACGCAGTATTTT,CASSLLTDTQYF
TRBV4-1,once,TRBD2,15,TRBJ2-7,TGCGCCAGCAGCCAAGGGGGACTAGCCCCCTACGAGCAGTACTTC,CASSQGGLAPYEQYF
TRBV5-1,-,-,20,TRBJ2-1,TGCGCCAGCAGCTTGGGTAGTGGCGTCTTTGGCCTAGCGACTTACAATGAGCAGTTCTTC,CASSLGSGVFGLATYNEQFF
TRBV28,-,TRBD1,18,TRBJ1-5,TGTGCCAGCAGTTTATTCCGGACAGGGGGCAGGGGCAATCAGCCCCAGCATTTT,CASSLFRTGGRGNQPQHF
TRBV5-3,once,TRBD2,19,TRBJ2-1,TGTGCCAGAAGCTTGTTAACGACTAGCGGGAGGGCCAGGTTCAATGAGCAGTTCTTC,CARSLLTTSGRARFNEQFF
TRBV5-1,-,TRBD2,18,TRBJ2-1,TGCGCCAGCAGCTTGGTCCGGGGACTAGCGGGAGTTGGGGATGAGCAGTTCTTC,CASSLVRGLAGVGDEQFF
TRBV5-1,-,-,16,TRBJ2-2,TGCGCCAGCAGCTTGGACGGGGGGCCATTCACCGGGGAGCTGTTTTTT,CASSLDGGPFTGELFF
TRBV7-8,-,-,15,TRBJ1-1,TGTGCCAGCAGCTTAGGGGAAGGGTGGAGCACTGAAGCTTTCTTT,CASSLGEGWSTEAFF
TRBV19,-,TRBD1,15,TRBJ2-7,TGTGCCAGTAGTATAAACCCGGACAGGGTGGAGGAGCAGTACTTC,CASSINPDRVEEQYF
TRBV5-1,-,TRBD2,15,TRBJ2-1,TGCGCCAGCAGCCCCCTAGCGGGGGGCGACAATGAGCAGTTCTTC,CASSPLAGGDNEQFF
TRBV15,once,TRBD1,16,TRBJ1-4,TGTGCCACCAGCAGACCCGGCGGACAGGGCCAAGGAAAACTGTTTTTT,CATSRPGGQGQGKLFF
TRBV11-3,-,TRBD2,16,TRBJ2-1,TGTGCCAGCAGCTCCACTAGCGGACCTAATTACAATGAGCAGTTCTTC,CASSSTSGPNYNEQFF
TRBV6-5,-,-,14,TRBJ2-3,TGTGCCAGCAGGATCCTACAGGGATCAGATACGCAGTATTTT,CASRILQGSDTQYF
TRBV5-1,-,-,17,TRBJ1-3,TGCGCCAGCAGCTTGCTCGGGGGCCCCTCGGAAGGAAACACCATATATTTT,CASSLLGGPSEGNTIYF
TRBV6-1,once,-,14,TRBJ2-7,TGTGCCAGCAGGCGGACAGTTGACTCCTACGAGCAGTACTTC,CASRRTVDSYEQYF
TRBV14,once,TRBD2,19,TRBJ2-7,TGTGCCAGCGAAGGCCCTCCGGGACTACCGATAGAGAGCTCCTACGAGCAGTACTTC,CASEGPPGLPIESSYEQYF
TRBV11-2,once,TRBD1,15,TRBJ2-5,TGTGCCAGCAGCTTCGACAGGGGTTGGCGAGAGACCCAGTACTTC,CASSFDRGWRETQYF
TRBV4-2,-,TRBD2,17,TRBJ2-1,TGTGCCAGCAGCCAAGAAGTGCGTAGCGGGAGTGACGTTGAGCAGTTCTTC,CASSQEVRSGSDVEQFF
TRBV14,-,-,12,TRBJ2-3,TGTGCCAGCAGCCAAAGAACAGATACGCAGTATTTT,CASSQRTDTQYF
TRBV6-5,-,TRBD1,14,TRBJ2-2,TGTGCCAGCAGGACGACAGGGGCAAACGGGGAGCTGTTTTTT,CASRTTGANGELFF
TRBV30,-,-,14,TRBJ2-3,TGTGCCTGGAGTGTTAACCGGGAGACAGATACGCAGTATTTT,CAWSVNRETDTQYF
TRBV14,-,TRBD1,20,TRBJ1-4,TGTGCCAGCAGCCTCGTCTATCACAGGGGGGGGTCTGCAACTAATGAAAAACTGTTTTTT,CASSLVYHRGGSATNEKLFF
TRBV5-1,once,TRBD1,20,TRBJ2-6,TGCGCCAGCAGCTTGGCCGGGACAGGGGCCAGCTTCACAGGGGCCAACGTCCTGACTTTC,CASSLAGTGASFTGANVLTF
TRBV25-1,-,TRBD1,15,TRBJ2-2,TGTGCCAGCCTGGGGACAGGCCCGAACACCGGGGAGCTGTTTTTT,CASLGTGPNTGELFF
TRBV9,-,-,15,TRBJ2-1,TGTGCCAGCAGCGATTTGGGCATAGGGGGATCGGAGCAGTTCTTC,CASSDLGIGGSEQFF
TRBV27,-,TRBD1,15,TRBJ1-5,TGTGCCAGCAGACCGACAGGGGGAGGCAATCAGCCCCAGCATTTT,CASRPTGGGNQPQHF
TRBV5-4,-,TRBD1,13,TRBJ2-7,TGTGCCAGCACCCACGACAGGGCCTACGAGCAGTACTTC,CASTHDRAYEQYF
TRBV7-9,-,TRBD1,15,TRBJ1-3,TGTGCCAGCATAAACCGGGACAGGGGAGGAAACACCATATATTTT,CASINRDRGGNTIYF
TRBV9,-,TRBD2,15,TRBJ2-1,TGTGCCAGCAGCGTAGTACTAGCGGGAGTCCATGAGCAGTTCTTC,CASSVVLAGVHEQFF
TRBV18,-,-,16,TRBJ2-6,TGTGCCAGCTCACCCGGGACCCTCTCTGGGGCCAACGTCCTGACTTTC,CASSPGTLSGANVLTF
TRBV28,-,-,13,TRBJ2-5,TGTGCCAGCATCGGACAGAACCAAGAGACCCAGTACTTC,CASIGQNQETQYF
TRBV4-3,-,TRBD1,14,TRBJ1-2,TGCGCCAGCAGCTCCAAGACAGGGGGCGACGGCTACACCTTC,CASSSKTGGDGYTF
TRBV27,-,-,14,TRBJ2-2,TGTGCCAGCAGGCTGCAGAAACAGTACGGGGAGCTGTTTTTT,CASRLQKQYGELFF
TRBV7-2,-,TRBD1,13,TRBJ1-2,TGTGCCAGCAGCCCCCAGGGGGCGGATGGCTACACCTTC,CASSPQGADGYTF
TRBV14,-,-,12,TRBJ1-1,TGTGCCAGCAGCCCCTCGGGCCGTGAAGCTTTCTTT,CASSPSGREAFF
TRBV10-2,few,-,15,TRBJ2-3,TGCGCCAGCAGTGAGTCGGGCAGGAACACAGATACGCAGTATTTT,CASSESGRNTDTQYF
TRBV28,-,TRBD2,17,TRBJ2-4,TGTGCCAGCAGTTTATGGGCTAGCGGGAGGGCACTGAACATTCAGTACTTC,CASSLWASGRALNIQYF
TRBV10-3,once,-,15,TRBJ1-4,TGTGCCATCAGTGAGTCGGGAAGGCAGAATGAAAAACTGTTTTTT,CAISESGRQNEKLFF
TRBV6-5,-,-,14,TRBJ1-1,TGTGCCAGCAGGATAAATAATGGGAACACTGAAGCTTTCTTT,CASRINNGNTEAFF
TRBV9,-,TRBD2,13,TRBJ2-1,TGTGCCAGCACTAGCGGCTCCTACAATGAGCAGTTCTTC,CASTSGSYNEQFF
TRBV28,-,-,11,TRBJ1-1,TGTGCCAGCAGTGTAGGAACTGAAGCTTTCTTT,CASSVGTEAFF
TRBV19,-,TRBD2,14,TRBJ2-7,TGTGCCAGTAGTAAGCCGGGACTAGTATTCGAGCAGTACTTC,CASSKPGLVFEQYF
TRBV6-5,-,TRBD1,13,TRBJ1-5,TGTGCCAGCAGCCCCACGTCCGGGACAGTCCCGTATTTT,CASSPTSGTVPYF
TRBV19,-,TRBD1,20,TRBJ2-7,TGTGCCAGTAGTATCTCCCCCCCGACCGCGTCCGGGACAGGGGCCTACGAGCAGTACTTC,CASSISPPTASGTGAYEQYF
TRBV9,-,TRBD1,15,TRBJ1-1,TGTGCCAGCAGCGTAGCCAGGGGGGATAACGCTGAAGCTTTCTTT,CASSVARGDNAEAFF
TRBV28,-,-,14,TRBJ2-2,TGTGCCAGCAGTTATTTCAGGGGTACCGGGGAGCTGTTTTTT,CASSYFRGTGELFF
TRBV11-2,-,TRBD1,14,TRBJ1-2,TGTGCCAGCAGCTTGGACAGGGTGACTTTGGGCTACACCTTC,CASSLDRVTLGYTF